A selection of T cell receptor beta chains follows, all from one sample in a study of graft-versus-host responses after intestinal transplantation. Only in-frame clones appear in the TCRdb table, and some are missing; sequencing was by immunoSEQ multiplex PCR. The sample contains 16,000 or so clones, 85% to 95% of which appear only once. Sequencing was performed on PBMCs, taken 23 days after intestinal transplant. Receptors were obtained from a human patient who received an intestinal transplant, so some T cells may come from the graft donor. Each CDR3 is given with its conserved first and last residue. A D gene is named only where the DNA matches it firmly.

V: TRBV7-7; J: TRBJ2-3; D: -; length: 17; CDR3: CASSPAPQGWGTDTQYF; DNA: TGTGCTAGCAGCCCAGCCCCACAGGGATGGGGCACAGATACGCAGTATTTT
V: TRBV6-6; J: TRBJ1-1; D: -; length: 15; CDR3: CASSPAPGQNTEAFF; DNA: TGTGCCAGCAGCCCAGCACCGGGACAGAACACTGAAGCTTTCTTT
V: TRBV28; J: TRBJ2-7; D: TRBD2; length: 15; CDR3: CASSLTGGRFYEQYF; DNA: TGTGCCAGCAGTTTAACCGGCGGGAGGTTTTACGAGCAGTACTTC
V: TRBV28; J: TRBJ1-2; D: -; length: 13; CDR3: CASRTGDTDGYTF; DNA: TGTGCCAGCAGGACGGGGGATACAGATGGCTACACCTTC
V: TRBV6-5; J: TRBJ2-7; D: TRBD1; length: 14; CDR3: CASSQGQASYEQYF; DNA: TGTGCCAGCAGTCAGGGACAGGCTTCCTACGAGCAGTACTTC
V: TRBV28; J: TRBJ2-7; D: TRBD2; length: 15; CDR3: CASSLRLAGLYEQYF; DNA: TGTGCCAGCAGTTTGAGACTAGCGGGACTATACGAGCAGTACTTC
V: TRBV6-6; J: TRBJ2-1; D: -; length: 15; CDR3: CASSPAELGWNEQFF; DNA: TGTGCCAGCAGCCCCGCCGAACTGGGGTGGAATGAGCAGTTCTTC
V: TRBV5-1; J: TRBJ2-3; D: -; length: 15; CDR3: CASSLNGIDTDTQYF; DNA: TGCGCCAGCAGCTTGAACGGGATAGACACAGATACGCAGTATTTT
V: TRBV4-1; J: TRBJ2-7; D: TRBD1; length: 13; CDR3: CASSWGQSYEQYF; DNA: TGCGCCAGCAGCTGGGGACAGTCCTACGAGCAGTACTTC
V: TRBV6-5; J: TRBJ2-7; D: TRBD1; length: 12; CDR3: CASSRTGFEQYF; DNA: TGTGCCAGCAGCCGGACAGGGTTCGAGCAGTACTTC
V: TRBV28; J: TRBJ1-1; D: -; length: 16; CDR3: CASSQSKFRTNTEAFF; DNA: TGTGCCAGCAGCCAAAGTAAATTCCGAACGAACACTGAAGCTTTCTTT
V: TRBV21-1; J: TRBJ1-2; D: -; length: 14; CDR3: CASSKGGTGHGYTF; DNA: TGTGCCAGCAGCAAAGGAGGGACAGGGCATGGCTACACCTTC
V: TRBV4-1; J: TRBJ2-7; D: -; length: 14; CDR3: CASSQNLGSYEQYF; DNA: TGCGCCAGCAGCCAAAACTTAGGATCCTACGAGCAGTACTTC
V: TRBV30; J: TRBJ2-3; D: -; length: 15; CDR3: CAWSGATGYTDTQYF; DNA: TGTGCCTGGAGCGGAGCGACGGGCTACACAGATACGCAGTATTTT
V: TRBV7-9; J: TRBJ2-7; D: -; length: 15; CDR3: CASSLEEVGGYEQYF; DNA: TGTGCCAGCAGCTTAGAGGAGGTGGGGGGTTACGAGCAGTACTTC
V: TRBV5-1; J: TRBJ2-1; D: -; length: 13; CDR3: CASSFSIDNEQFF; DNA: TGCGCCAGCAGCTTTTCTATCGACAATGAGCAGTTCTTC
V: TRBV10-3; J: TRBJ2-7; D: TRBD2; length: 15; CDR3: CAIGGLAGTPYEQYF; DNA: TGTGCCATCGGAGGACTAGCGGGGACCCCCTACGAGCAGTACTTC
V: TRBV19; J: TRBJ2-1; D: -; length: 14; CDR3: CASSIFGSHNEQFF; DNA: TGTGCCAGTAGTATATTCGGCAGCCACAATGAGCAGTTCTTC
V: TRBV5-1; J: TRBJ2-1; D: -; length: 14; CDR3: CASSLRRGYNEQFF; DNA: TGCGCCAGCAGCTTGCGGCGGGGCTACAATGAGCAGTTCTTC
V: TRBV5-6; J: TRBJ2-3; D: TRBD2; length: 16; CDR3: CASSLAASGRWDTQYF; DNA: TGTGCCAGCAGCTTGGCTGCTAGCGGGAGGTGGGATACGCAGTATTTT
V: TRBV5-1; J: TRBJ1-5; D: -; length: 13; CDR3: CASRRDSNQPQHF; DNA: TGCGCCAGCAGAAGGGACAGCAATCAGCCCCAGCATTTT
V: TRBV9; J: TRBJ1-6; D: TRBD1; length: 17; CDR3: CASSPDRGPPILAPLHF; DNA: TGTGCCAGCAGCCCTGACAGGGGTCCACCAATTTTGGCACCCCTCCACTTT
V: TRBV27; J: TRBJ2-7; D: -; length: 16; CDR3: CASSYNSQVLSYEQYF; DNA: TGTGCCAGCAGTTATAATTCACAGGTGCTCTCCTACGAGCAGTACTTC
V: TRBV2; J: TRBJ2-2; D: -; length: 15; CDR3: CASSVQGANTGELFF; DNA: TGTGCCAGCAGCGTACAGGGTGCGAACACCGGGGAGCTGTTTTTT
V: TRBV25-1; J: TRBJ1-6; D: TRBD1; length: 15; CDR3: CASSERYRGGSPLHF; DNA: TGTGCCAGCAGTGAAAGGTACAGGGGCGGGTCACCCCTCCACTTT
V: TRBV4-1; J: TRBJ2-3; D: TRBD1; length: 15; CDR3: CASSQEGQGTDTQYF; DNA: TGCGCCAGCAGCCAAGAGGGACAGGGCACAGATACGCAGTATTTT
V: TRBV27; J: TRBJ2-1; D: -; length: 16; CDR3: CASSLVLVSSYNEQFF; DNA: TGTGCCAGCAGTTTAGTACTAGTCTCCTCCTACAATGAGCAGTTCTTC
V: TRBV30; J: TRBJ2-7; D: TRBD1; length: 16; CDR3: CAWSVVWDRQTYEQYF; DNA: TGTGCCTGGAGTGTAGTTTGGGACAGACAAACCTACGAGCAGTACTTC
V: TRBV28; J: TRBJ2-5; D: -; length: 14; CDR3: CASSLLVYQETQYF; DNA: TGTGCCAGCAGTTTACTTGTCTACCAAGAGACCCAGTACTTC
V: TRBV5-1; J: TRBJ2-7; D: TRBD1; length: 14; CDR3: CASSGRQGRYEQYF; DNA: TGCGCCAGCAGTGGACGACAGGGACGATACGAGCAGTACTTC
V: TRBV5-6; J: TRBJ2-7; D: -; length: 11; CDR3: CASSLGYEQYF; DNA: TGTGCCAGCAGCTTAGGTTACGAGCAGTACTTC
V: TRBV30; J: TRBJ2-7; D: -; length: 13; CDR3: CAWGGGEAYEQYF; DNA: TGTGCCTGGGGTGGAGGGGAAGCCTACGAGCAGTACTTC
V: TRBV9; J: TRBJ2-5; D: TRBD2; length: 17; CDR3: CASSVAGSGRAQETQYF; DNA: TGTGCCAGCAGCGTAGCTGGAAGCGGGAGGGCTCAAGAGACCCAGTACTTC
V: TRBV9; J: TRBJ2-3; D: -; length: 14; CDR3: CASSVAGDQNTQYF; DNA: TGTGCCAGCAGCGTAGCGGGAGATCAGAATACGCAGTATTTT
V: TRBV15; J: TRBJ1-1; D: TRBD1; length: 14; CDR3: CATGGRTGGTEAFF; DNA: TGTGCCACCGGAGGGAGGACAGGGGGCACTGAAGCTTTCTTT
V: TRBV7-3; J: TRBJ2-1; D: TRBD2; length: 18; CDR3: CASSLTLTSGRATDEQFF; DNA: TGTGCCAGCAGCTTAACCCTGACTAGCGGGAGGGCTACGGATGAGCAGTTCTTC
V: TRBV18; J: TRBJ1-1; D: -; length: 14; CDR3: CASSPGPGVTEAFF; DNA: TGTGCCAGCTCACCGGGACCTGGGGTTACTGAAGCTTTCTTT
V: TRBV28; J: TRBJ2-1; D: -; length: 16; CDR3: CASSARYLPSYNEQFF; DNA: TGTGCCAGCAGCGCCCGCTACCTGCCCTCCTACAATGAGCAGTTCTTC
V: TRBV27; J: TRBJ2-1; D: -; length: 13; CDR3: CASTVSGYNEQFF; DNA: TGTGCCAGCACGGTATCGGGCTACAATGAGCAGTTCTTC
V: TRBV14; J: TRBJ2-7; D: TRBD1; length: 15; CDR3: CASSQDRGWGYEQYF; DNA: TGTGCCAGCAGCCAAGACAGGGGGTGGGGGTACGAGCAGTACTTC
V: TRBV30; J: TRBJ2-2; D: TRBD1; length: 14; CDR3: CAWSRDSHTGELFF; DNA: TGTGCCTGGAGCAGGGACAGCCACACCGGGGAGCTGTTTTTT
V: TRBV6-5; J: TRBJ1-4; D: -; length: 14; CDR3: CASRIRDGYEKLFF; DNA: TGTGCCAGCAGGATCCGGGACGGGTATGAAAAACTGTTTTTT
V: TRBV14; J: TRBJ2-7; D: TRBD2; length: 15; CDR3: CASSPVSGGYSEQYF; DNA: TGTGCCAGCAGCCCCGTTAGCGGGGGATACTCTGAGCAGTACTTC
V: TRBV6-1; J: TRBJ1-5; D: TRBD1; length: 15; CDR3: CASSSDRDDNQPQHF; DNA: TGTGCCAGCAGTTCCGACAGGGATGACAATCAGCCCCAGCATTTT
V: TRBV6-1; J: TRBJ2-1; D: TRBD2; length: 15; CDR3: CASSPPARGSYEQFF; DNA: TGTGCCAGCAGTCCTCCGGCACGCGGGAGCTATGAGCAGTTCTTC
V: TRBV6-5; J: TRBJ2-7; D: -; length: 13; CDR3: CASSSGSTYEQYF; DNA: TGTGCCAGCAGTTCGGGGAGTACCTACGAGCAGTACTTC
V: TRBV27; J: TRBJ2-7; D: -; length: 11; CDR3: CASTGAYEQYF; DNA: TGTGCCAGCACCGGAGCCTACGAGCAGTACTTC
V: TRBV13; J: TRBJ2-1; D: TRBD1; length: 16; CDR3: CASSFPGQGSYNEQFF; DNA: TGTGCCAGCAGCTTCCCGGGACAGGGGTCCTACAATGAGCAGTTCTTC
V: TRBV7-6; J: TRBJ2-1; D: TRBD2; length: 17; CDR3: CASSLVGGDELSLEQFF; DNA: TGTGCCAGCAGCTTAGTGGGGGGGGACGAGCTGTCGCTTGAGCAGTTCTTC
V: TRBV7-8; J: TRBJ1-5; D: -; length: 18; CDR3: CASSLVGQGGGGNQPQHF; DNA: TGTGCCAGCAGCTTAGTAGGGCAGGGAGGAGGGGGCAATCAGCCCCAGCATTTT
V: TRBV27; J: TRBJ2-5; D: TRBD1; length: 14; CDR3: CASSPGQFGETQYF; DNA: TGTGCCAGCAGCCCGGGACAGTTTGGTGAGACCCAGTACTTC
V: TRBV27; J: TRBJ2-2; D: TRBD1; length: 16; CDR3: CASSFSGTGLFGELFF; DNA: TGTGCCAGCAGTTTTAGTGGGACAGGGCTTTTCGGGGAGCTGTTTTTT
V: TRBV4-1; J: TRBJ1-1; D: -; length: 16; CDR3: CASSQDQFRANTEAFF; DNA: TGCGCCAGCAGCCAAGATCAGTTCAGGGCGAACACTGAAGCTTTCTTT
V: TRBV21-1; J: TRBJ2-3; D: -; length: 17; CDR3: CASSNRPGQGKTDTQYF; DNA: TGTGCCAGCAGCAACCGTCCTGGACAGGGAAAAACAGATACGCAGTATTTT